In its sample, the clone carrying this T cell receptor beta chain was seen many times. RNA-based 3' RACE libraries used unique molecular identifiers. TCRdb itself ran the 3' RACE reads through MiXCR, one entry per CDR3 protein. The top ten clones hold around 1.1% of a sample with about 89,000 distinct CDR3 sequences, less than 7% of them seen once. The sample comes from a study of HIV-infected children after antiretroviral therapy interruption. The treatment was: PENTA 11 planned treatment interruption arm or continuous ART arm. The V gene's germline CDR1 is LNHDA and CDR2 SQIVND (reference sequence). V dropped 4 bases and J dropped 9 bases, with 13 bases sitting between them. The CDR3 runs 13 residues.

The source of this sequence is a pool of human donors with HIV. Sequences were derived from CD45RA+ CD4+ T cells from PBMCs, pooled from several time points, sampled from a donor given antiretroviral therapy, either interrupted or continuous. The sample's subset: naive CD4+ CD45RA+ CD45RO- T cells. The chain links TRBV19 to TRBJ2-1; D call uncertain. The CDR3 DNA follows: TGTGCCAGTAGTAGGCAGGAATCGATTGAGCAGTTCTTC. Residues: CASSRQESIEQFF.